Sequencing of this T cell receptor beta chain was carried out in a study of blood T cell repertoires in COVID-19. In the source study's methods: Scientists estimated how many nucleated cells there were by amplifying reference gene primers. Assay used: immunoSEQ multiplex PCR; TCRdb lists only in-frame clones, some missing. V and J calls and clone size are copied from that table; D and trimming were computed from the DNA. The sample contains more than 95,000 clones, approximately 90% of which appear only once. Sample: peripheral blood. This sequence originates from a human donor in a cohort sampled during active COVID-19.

CDR3 coding DNA: TGTGCCACCAGCAGGGCAGCGGGGGGGAGTGAGACCCAGTACTTC. The encoded protein is CATSRAAGGSETQYF. The V call is TRBV15, the J call TRBJ2-5, with TRBD2 matching 10 bases. Germline-derived CDR1 and CDR2 are LNHNV and YYDKDF (reference sequence). The CDR3 totals 15 residues. The V and J ends lost 3 bases and 5 bases, in that order; junction bases with no gene match: 6.